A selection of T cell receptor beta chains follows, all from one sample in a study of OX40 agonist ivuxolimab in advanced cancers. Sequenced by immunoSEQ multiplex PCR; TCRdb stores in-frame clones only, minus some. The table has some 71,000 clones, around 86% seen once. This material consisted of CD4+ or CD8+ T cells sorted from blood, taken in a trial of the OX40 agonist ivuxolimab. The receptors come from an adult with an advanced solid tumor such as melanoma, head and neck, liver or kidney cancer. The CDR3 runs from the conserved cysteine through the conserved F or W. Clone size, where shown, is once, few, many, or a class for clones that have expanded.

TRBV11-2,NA,CASRGIRGTGGIKNIQYF
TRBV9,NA,CASSTSRGPGELFF
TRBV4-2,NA,CASSPTQGSVTEAFF
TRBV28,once,CASGRGNGVEQYF
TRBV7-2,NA,CASSRDRVQYGYTF
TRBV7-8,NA,CASSFTRTQETQYF
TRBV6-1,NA,CASSEALRRGASTGELFF
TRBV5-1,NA,CASTLGYEQYF
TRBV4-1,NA,CASSQGTNAREQFF
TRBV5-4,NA,CASSLAPGGDYGYTF
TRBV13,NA,CASSPGGWTASNSPLHF
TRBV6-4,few,CASRLAANTGELFF
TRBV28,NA,CASRDYRGEQFF
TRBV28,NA,CASTYRATRSEAFF
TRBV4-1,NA,CASSQRFTGELFF
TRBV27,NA,CASSRTGTGGFEQYF
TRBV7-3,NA,CASSLRRTNRETQYF
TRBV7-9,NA,CASSLARGGYGAFF
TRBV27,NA,CASSSWTGQETQYF
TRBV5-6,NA,CASSLIPAGNSPLHF
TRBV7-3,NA,CASSQGAGGTQYF
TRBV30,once,CAWSVFNRGFSGNTIYF
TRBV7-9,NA,CASSSNRGSGTNEKLFF
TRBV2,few,CASRTGLSNQPQHF
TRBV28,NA,CASSPRNPYGYTF
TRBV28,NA,CASSLRAGAPVRGGYTF
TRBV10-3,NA,CAISESRGPGETQYF
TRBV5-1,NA,CASSLIRGDGEQFF
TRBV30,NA,CAWRPTRVTEAFF
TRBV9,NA,CASSAESGGTEAFF
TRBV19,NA,CASRSGGMNTEAFF
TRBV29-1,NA,CSVRRQGNYGYTF
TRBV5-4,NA,CASSRDRNTEAFF